The present T cell receptor (beta chain) was sequenced within a study of blood T cells in healthy people across ages. Study outcomes and limitations: Among long-lived donors, naive CD4+ cells were more numerous and diversity higher than in aged donors.

The authors ran a second PCR of about 7 to 11 cycles using a sample-barcoded 5' primer and a J-beta primer mix. The study obtained at least 3 million CDR3-containing paired-end reads from every sample. A single record per CDR3 protein comes from TCRdb applying MiXCR to the 5' RACE reads. The data contain over 600,000 distinct CDR3 sequences, around 50% of them singletons. This clonotype was observed a few times. The target antigen is unknown. Per germline, CDR1 MDHEN and CDR2 SYDVKM. Trimming pared 6 bases from V and 2 bases from J, leaving 14 bases between. This CDR3 has 15 amino acids. The chain couples TRBV28 to TRBJ2-1; D remains unclear. The sample consisted of blood. This receptor was identified in an elderly man in good health. In nucleotides, the CDR3 is TGTGCCAGCAGCCCCCCCAGCGCCACCTACAATGAGCAGTTCTTC. Translated, it gives CASSPPSATYNEQFF.